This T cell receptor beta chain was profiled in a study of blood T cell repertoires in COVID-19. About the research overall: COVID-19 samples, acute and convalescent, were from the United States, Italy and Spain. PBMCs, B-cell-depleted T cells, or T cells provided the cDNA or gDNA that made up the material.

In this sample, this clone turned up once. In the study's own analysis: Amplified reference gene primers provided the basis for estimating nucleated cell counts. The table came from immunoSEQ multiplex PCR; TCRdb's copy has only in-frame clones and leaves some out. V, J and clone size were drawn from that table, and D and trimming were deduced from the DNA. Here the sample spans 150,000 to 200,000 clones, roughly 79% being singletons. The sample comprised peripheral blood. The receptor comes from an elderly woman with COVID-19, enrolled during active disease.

The CDR3 DNA reads TGTGCCAGCAGATTAACTCTGGTAACTAATGAAAAACTGTTTTTT. It yields the protein CASRLTLVTNEKLFF. This chain joins TRBV6-5 and TRBJ1-4; D gene uncertain. The CDR3 consists of 15 residues. With 6 bases removed from V and 1 base from J, the gap between germline ends came to 12 bases. The V gene's germline CDR1 is MNHEY and CDR2 SVGAGI.